This entry is about one TCR beta chain. This table comes from immunoSEQ multiplex PCR, and its TCRdb copy is limited to in-frame clones, with some not included. In the table there are around 83,000 clones, 93% of which are singletons. These data are taken from a study of control samples from healthy donors and cancer patients. The specimen sequenced was PBMCs. The origin of this receptor is a woman in her thirties or forties with lung cancer.

The CDR3 is CASQGVADEQFF. CDR3 nucleotides: TGTGCCTCCCAGGGGGTAGCGGATGAGCAGTTCTTC. V and J are TRBV6-5 and TRBJ2-1, with D maybe TRBD1 (7 bases). Germline V CDR1 and CDR2: MNHEY, SVGAGI. The V gene lost 11 bases and the J gene lost 8 bases, with 16 bases spanning the gap. The CDR3 runs 12 residues.